This T cell receptor beta chain was documented in a study of siplizumab effects on memory and regulatory T cells. Study-level points and caveats: Alloreactive sequences from unstimulated CD4+ memory cells fell significantly with siplizumab. Sequences below about 10^-5 frequency were poorly captured, and few alloreactive clones mapped to unstimulated subsets. The apparent diversity of naive T cells exceeded that of memory cells, and naive T cells seemed to make a major contribution to the alloresponse.

Approximately 100,000 TCR templates per sample were assayed. Libraries were prepared by immunoSEQ multiplex PCR; TCRdb keeps only in-frame clonotypes and omits some of them. The data show over 65,000 clones, over 90% seen once. V lost 3 bases and J 2 bases, leaving 14 bases between the germline ends. Germline CDR1 reads SNHLY; CDR2 reads FYNNEI. This CDR3 is built from 15 residues. On this clone itself: Its cognate antigen is unknown.

The sequencing sample was made of CD8+ T cells sorted from blood. The genes are TRBV2 and TRBJ2-7; unclear D gene. This TCR came from a human donor in good health. The CDR3 DNA reads TGTGCCAGCAGTGAGGTCAATCAACGCCCCTACGAGCAGTACTTC. This sequence encodes CASSEVNQRPYEQYF.